A single sample gave rise to the 14 T cell receptor beta chains below, sequenced in a study of blood T cell repertoires in COVID-19. Measured with immunoSEQ multiplex PCR; TCRdb has only the in-frame clones, and not every one. The sample has 300,000 or so clones, just over 90% seen once. Material: peripheral blood. These receptors all stem from a woman under 40 with COVID-19, enrolled during active disease.

The V and J genes are TRBV6-5 and TRBJ1-2, with 7 bases that match TRBD1. Per the germline V gene, CDR1 is MNHEY and CDR2 is SVGAGI. V gave up 8 bases and J gave up 4 bases; unmatched junction bases: 13. The CDR3 is 15 residues long. The CDR3 region is CASLLRGLASYGYTF. CDR3 bases: TGTGCCAGCCTACTAAGGGGGCTAGCTAGCTATGGCTACACCTTC.

This clone appeared a single time. The V and J genes are TRBV7-6 and TRBJ2-1; 11 bases agree with TRBD2. V gave up 3 bases and J gave up 5 bases; unmatched junction bases: 18. CDR3 length equals 20 residues. CDR1 and CDR2 from the germline V gene are SGHVS and FNYEAQ. CDR3: CASSFVTRGAGTSGDNEQFF. In DNA, the CDR3 is TGTGCCAGCAGCTTTGTTACCCGCGGGGCCGGGACTAGCGGTGACAATGAGCAGTTCTTC.

The V gene is TRBV4-1, the J gene TRBJ1-5, with D uncertain. V was trimmed by 1 base and J by 4 bases, leaving 8 bases between them. The CDR3 has 14 residues. Germline loops: CDR1 MGHRA, CDR2 YSYEKL. The CDR3 here is CASSQAGSNQPQHF. The CDR3 nucleotides are TGCGCCAGCAGCCAAGCAGGTTCTAATCAGCCCCAGCATTTT.

The chain carries TRBV5-6 and TRBJ1-5; D uncertain. V was pared by 1 base and J by 4 bases, with 12 bases between. CDR1 and CDR2 from the germline V gene are SGHDT and YYEEEE. The CDR3 is 15 amino acids. CDR3 bases: TGTGCCAGCAGCTTGAGAAGTGGCAGAAATCAGCCCCAGCATTTT. Translating it yields CASSLRSGRNQPQHF. The whole variable domain, filled in from reference TRBV5-6 and TRBJ1-5, reads DAGVTQSPTHLIKTRGQQVTLRCSPKSGHDTVSWYQQALGQGPQFIFQYYEEEERQRGNFPDRFSGHQFPNYSSELNVNALLLGDSALYLCASSLRSGRNQPQHFGDGTRLSIL.

The J gene is TRBJ2-7, the V gene TRBV7-9; D is possibly TRBD1 (5 bases). The CDR3 loop spans 14 amino acids. The ends were cut back, 0 bases at V and 3 bases at J, with 9 bases in the middle. Germline V gene sequence: CDR1 SEHNR, CDR2 FQNEAQ (reference sequence). The CDR3 here is CASSLATADYEQYF. CDR3 coding DNA: TGTGCCAGCAGCTTAGCGACAGCCGACTACGAGCAGTACTTC.

This clone was seen a single time. The chain employs TRBV5-5 and TRBJ2-3; 10 nucleotides agree with TRBD1. Germline V lookup: CDR1 SGHKS, CDR2 YYEKEE (reference sequence). Germline trimming cut 3 bases from V and 8 bases from J; bases unmatched to any gene: 9. The CDR3 is made up of 15 amino acids. Here the CDR3 reads CASSSTGGAQGTQYF. CDR3 coding DNA: TGTGCCAGCAGCTCGACAGGGGGCGCTCAGGGTACGCAGTATTTT.

The rearrangement uses TRBV2 and TRBJ2-7; TRBD1 might be the D (6 bases). This CDR3 is 16 amino acids long. Germline V lookup: CDR1 SNHLY, CDR2 FYNNEI. V was pared by 4 bases and J by 4 bases, with 20 bases between. CDR3 sequence reads: CASSVVFAGEGYEQYF. The DNA of the CDR3 is TGTGCCAGCAGTGTGGTATTTGCAGGGGAAGGGTACGAGCAGTACTTC.

This sequence joins TRBV30 and TRBJ1-2, with 8 bases lining up with TRBD1. CDR1 is GTSNPN and CDR2 is SVGIG in the germline V gene (reference sequence). The CDR3 loop spans 14 amino acids. The V segment lost 4 bases and the J segment 3 bases; nucleotides outside the gene matches: 7. Written as DNA, the CDR3 is TGTGCCTGGATTCCGACAGGGGACCACTATGGCTACACCTTC. It encodes CAWIPTGDHYGYTF.

The chain employs TRBV19 and TRBJ1-4; 8 positions agree with TRBD1. Germline CDR1 LNHDA, CDR2 SQIVND (reference sequence). This CDR3 spans 15 amino acids. V lost 2 bases, J lost 5 bases, and 4 bases stayed unmatched. CDR3 in DNA: TGTGCCAGTAGTATAATCCCAGGGGGCAATGAAAAACTGTTTTTT. Translated, it gives CASSIIPGGNEKLFF. Based on the CDR3 plus reference TRBV19 and TRBJ1-4, the full variable domain is DGGITQSPKYLFRKEGQNVTLSCEQNLNHDAMYWYRQDPGQGLRLIYYSQIVNDFQKGDIAEGYSVSREKKESFPLTVTSAQKNPTAFYLCASSIIPGGNEKLFFGSGTQLSVL.

This chain uses TRBV25-1 with TRBJ1-1; 9 bases line up with TRBD1. Trimming removed 5 bases from V and 2 bases from J; junction bases left unmatched: 3. The CDR3 is 14 amino acids. Germline V gene sequence: CDR1 MGHDK, CDR2 SYGVNS. The CDR3 DNA follows: TGTGCCAGCAGTTGGGGACAGGGAAACACTGAAGCTTTCTTT. Its translation is CASSWGQGNTEAFF. The full variable domain, its missing parts supplied by reference TRBV25-1 and TRBJ1-1, is EADIYQTPRYLVIGTGKKITLECSQTMGHDKMYWYQQDPGMELHLIHYSYGVNSTEKGDLSSESTVSRIRTEHFPLTLESARPSHTSQYLCASSWGQGNTEAFFGQGTRLTVV.

The chain couples TRBV5-6 to TRBJ2-7; possibly TRBD2 for D (5 bases). CDR1 and CDR2 from the germline V gene are SGHDT and YYEEEE. The CDR3 length is 14 residues. The V end was cut by 4 bases, the J end by 3 bases, with 14 bases between. The CDR3 is CASSQHRGFYEQYF. For the CDR3, the DNA is TGTGCCAGCAGCCAGCATCGGGGATTCTACGAGCAGTACTTC.

The V call is TRBV27, the J call TRBJ1-5; no firm D call. Trimming shortened V by 0 bases and J by 7 bases, and 13 bases separated the two germline ends. Germline-derived CDR1 and CDR2 are MNHEY and SMNVEV (reference sequence). This CDR3 comprises 15 residues. The CDR3 spells CASSLSEGREQPQHF. DNA of the CDR3: TGTGCCAGCAGTTTATCGGAGGGTAGAGAACAGCCCCAGCATTTT.

This sequence joins TRBV19 and TRBJ2-3, with D possibly matching TRBD2 (6 bases). CDR3 length: 15 amino acids. Trimming stripped 10 bases from V and 0 bases from J, with 17 bases between. Germline-derived CDR1 and CDR2 are LNHDA and SQIVND (reference sequence). The CDR3 loop reads CATTISGSSTDTQYF. The DNA for the CDR3 is TGTGCCACTACCATTAGCGGATCAAGCACAGATACGCAGTATTTT.

The chain carries TRBV12-5 and TRBJ1-1, with no clear D. This CDR3 spans 13 amino acids. V dropped 3 bases and J dropped 2 bases, with 7 bases sitting between them. From germline, CDR1 is LGHNT and CDR2 FRNRAP. The CDR3 nucleotides are TGTGCTAGTGGTTTTAGTATAAACACTGAAGCTTTCTTT. Translation gives CASGFSINTEAFF. The variable domain in full, with the rest retrieved from reference TRBV12-5 and TRBJ1-1, is DARVTQTPRHKVTEMGQEVTMRCQPILGHNTVFWYRQTMMQGLELLAYFRNRAPLDDSGMPKDRFSAEMPDATLATLKIQPSEPRDSAVYFCASGFSINTEAFFGQGTRLTVV.